These 8 T cell receptor beta chains were sequenced from one sample in a study of TIL therapy for anti-PD-1-resistant metastatic lung cancer. Time point: pre-treatment sample, taken before nivolumab and TIL therapy. This was the immunoSEQ v3 assay. Profiled with immunoSEQ multiplex PCR; TCRdb holds only in-frame clones, not every one. The data contain about 14,000 clones, more than 70% of them singletons. The source was blood, collected at baseline. The receptors were gathered from a person between 30 and 79 years old with non-small cell lung cancer.

This clone was seen a few times. The J gene is TRBJ2-7, the V gene TRBV6-4; unclear D gene. The CDR3 consists of 11 residues. The germline V gene encodes CDR1 MRHNA and CDR2 SNTAGT. Trimming took off 11 bases at V and 3 bases at J, with 11 bases between the two ends. The CDR3 reads CAGPQFYEQYV. The DNA of the CDR3 is TGTGCCGGGCCCCAGTTCTACGAGCAGTACGTC.

The chain is built from TRBV7-3 and TRBJ2-1; TRBD1 matches 8 bases. The junction had 4 bases not matched to a gene; V was cut back by 5 bases and J by 7 bases. This CDR3 is 13 amino acids long. Germline CDR1 reads SGHTA; CDR2 reads FQGTGA. The CDR3 bases are TGTGCCAGCAGCAGCAACAGGGGGAATGAGCAGTTCTTC. Residues: CASSSNRGNEQFF.

This rearrangement joins TRBV7-7 to TRBJ2-2; D unresolved. Germline V CDR1 and CDR2: SSHAT, FNYEAQ (reference sequence). The CDR3 has 14 amino acids. Trimming stripped 2 bases from V and 2 bases from J, with 6 bases between. The CDR3 loop is CASSLMENTGELFF. Written as DNA, the CDR3 is TGTGCCAGCAGCTTAATGGAAAACACCGGGGAGCTGTTTTTT.

V gene TRBV19 combines with J gene TRBJ1-1; D may be TRBD1 (5 bases). The germline CDR1 and CDR2 sequences are LNHDA and SQIVND (reference sequence). V was shortened by 4 bases and J by 1 base, with 13 bases between the two germline ends. There are 15 residues in the CDR3. As DNA, the CDR3 is TGTGCCAGTAGTAAACGGGGGGGAGAGAACACTGAAGCTTTCTTT. Protein sequence: CASSKRGGENTEAFF.

The chain uses TRBV6-6 and TRBJ2-1, with D perhaps matching TRBD1 (5 bases). The CDR3 loop spans 13 amino acids. The V gene lost 7 bases and the J gene lost 0 bases, with 7 bases spanning the gap. In germline, CDR1 is MNHNY, CDR2 SVGAGI (reference sequence). The CDR3 loop reads CASKGNSYNEQFF. CDR3 coding DNA: TGTGCCAGCAAGGGGAACTCCTACAATGAGCAGTTCTTC.

This clone appeared a few times. For the CDR3, the DNA is TGCGCCAGCAGCTTGGAGGGCAGGACATACATGAACACTGAAGCTTTCTTT. This encodes CASSLEGRTYMNTEAFF. This chain connects TRBV5-1 to TRBJ1-1; tentatively, D is TRBD1 (5 bases). The CDR3 extends over 17 amino acids. Deletions cut 0 bases from V and 0 bases from J, with 15 bases between. Germline V gene data show CDR1 as SGHRS and CDR2 as YFSETQ.

This clone was recorded a few times. DNA for the CDR3: TGTGCCAGCAGCTTAGGTCAGGGGATGCGCTCTGGAAACACCATATATTTT. Residues: CASSLGQGMRSGNTIYF. V usage is TRBV7-9 and J usage is TRBJ1-3; weak D call: TRBD1 (6 bases). This CDR3 is 17 amino acids long. CDR1 SEHNR and CDR2 FQNEAQ come from the germline V gene (reference sequence). Trimming stripped 1 base from V and 0 bases from J, with 13 bases between.

CDR3 loop: CASSQDLGGTNTEAFF. For the CDR3, the DNA is TGCGCCAGCAGCCAAGATTTGGGGGGAACGAACACTGAAGCTTTCTTT. The genes are TRBV4-3 and TRBJ1-1, with TRBD1 as a possible D gene (5 bases). The CDR3 runs 16 residues. V was cut by 0 bases and J by 1 base, with 12 bases left in between. Germline CDR1 reads LGHNA; CDR2 reads YSLEER.